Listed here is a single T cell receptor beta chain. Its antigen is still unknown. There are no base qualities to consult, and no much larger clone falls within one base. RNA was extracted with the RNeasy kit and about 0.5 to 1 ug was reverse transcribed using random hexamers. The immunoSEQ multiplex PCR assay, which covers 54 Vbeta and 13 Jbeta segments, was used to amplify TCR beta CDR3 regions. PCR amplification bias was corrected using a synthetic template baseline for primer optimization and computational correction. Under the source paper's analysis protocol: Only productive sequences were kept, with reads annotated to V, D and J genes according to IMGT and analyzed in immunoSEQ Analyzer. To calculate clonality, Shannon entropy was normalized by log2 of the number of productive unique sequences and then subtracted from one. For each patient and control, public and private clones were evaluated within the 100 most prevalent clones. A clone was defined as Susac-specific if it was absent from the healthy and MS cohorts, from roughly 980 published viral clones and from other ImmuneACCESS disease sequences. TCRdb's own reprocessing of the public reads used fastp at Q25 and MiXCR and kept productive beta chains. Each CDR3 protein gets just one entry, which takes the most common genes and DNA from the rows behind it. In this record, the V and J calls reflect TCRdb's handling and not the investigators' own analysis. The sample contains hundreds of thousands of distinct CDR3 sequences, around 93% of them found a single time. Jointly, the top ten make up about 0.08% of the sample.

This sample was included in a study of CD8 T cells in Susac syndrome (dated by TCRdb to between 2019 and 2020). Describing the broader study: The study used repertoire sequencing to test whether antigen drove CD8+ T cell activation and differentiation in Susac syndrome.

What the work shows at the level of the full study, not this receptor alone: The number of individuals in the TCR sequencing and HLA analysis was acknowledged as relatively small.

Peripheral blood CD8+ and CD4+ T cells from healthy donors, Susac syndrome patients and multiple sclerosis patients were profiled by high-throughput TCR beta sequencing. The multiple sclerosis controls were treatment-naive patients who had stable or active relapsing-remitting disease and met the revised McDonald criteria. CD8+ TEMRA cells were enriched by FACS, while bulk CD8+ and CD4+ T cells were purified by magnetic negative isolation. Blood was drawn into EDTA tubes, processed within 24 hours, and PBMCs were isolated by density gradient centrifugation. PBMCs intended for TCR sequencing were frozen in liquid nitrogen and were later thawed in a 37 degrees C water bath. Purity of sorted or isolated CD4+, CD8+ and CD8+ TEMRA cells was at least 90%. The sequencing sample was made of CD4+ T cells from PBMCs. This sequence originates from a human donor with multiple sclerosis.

This receptor has the CDR3 CASSQVTGNTEAFF. The bases are TGTGCCAGCAGCCAGGTGACAGGGAACACTGAAGCTTTCTTT. This sequence uses TRBV3-1 and TRBJ1-1; the best D guess is TRBD1, with 6 bases matching. The germline V gene encodes CDR1 LGHDT and CDR2 YNNKEL (reference sequence). The CDR3 covers 14 residues, taking in both the cysteine and the phenylalanine. Just the 42-base CDR3 DNA is kept, in frame starting at base 1. The junction shows trimming of 3 bases on V and 1 base on J, plus 9 bases between the germline ends.